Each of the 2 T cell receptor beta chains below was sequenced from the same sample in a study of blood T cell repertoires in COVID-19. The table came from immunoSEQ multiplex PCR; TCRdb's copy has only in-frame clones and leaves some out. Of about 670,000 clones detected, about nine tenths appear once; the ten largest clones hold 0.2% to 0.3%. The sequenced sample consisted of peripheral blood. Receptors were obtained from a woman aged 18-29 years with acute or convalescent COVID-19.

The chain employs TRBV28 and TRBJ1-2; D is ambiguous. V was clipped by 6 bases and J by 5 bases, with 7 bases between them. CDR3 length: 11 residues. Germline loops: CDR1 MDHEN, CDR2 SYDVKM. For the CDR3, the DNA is TGTGCCAGCAGCCTCAGTTATGGCTACACCTTC. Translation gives CASSLSYGYTF.

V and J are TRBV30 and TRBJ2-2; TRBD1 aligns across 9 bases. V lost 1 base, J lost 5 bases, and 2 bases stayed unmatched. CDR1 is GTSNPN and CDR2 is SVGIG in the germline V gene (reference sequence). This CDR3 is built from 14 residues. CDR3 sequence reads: CAWSGDRETGELFF. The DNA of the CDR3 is TGTGCCTGGAGTGGGGACAGGGAGACCGGGGAGCTGTTTTTT. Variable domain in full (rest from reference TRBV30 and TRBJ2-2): SQTIHQWPATLVQPVGSPLSLECTVEGTSNPNLYWYRQAAGRGLQLLFYSVGIGQISSEVPQNLSASRPQDRQFILSSKKLLLSDSGFYLCAWSGDRETGELFFGEGSRLTVL.